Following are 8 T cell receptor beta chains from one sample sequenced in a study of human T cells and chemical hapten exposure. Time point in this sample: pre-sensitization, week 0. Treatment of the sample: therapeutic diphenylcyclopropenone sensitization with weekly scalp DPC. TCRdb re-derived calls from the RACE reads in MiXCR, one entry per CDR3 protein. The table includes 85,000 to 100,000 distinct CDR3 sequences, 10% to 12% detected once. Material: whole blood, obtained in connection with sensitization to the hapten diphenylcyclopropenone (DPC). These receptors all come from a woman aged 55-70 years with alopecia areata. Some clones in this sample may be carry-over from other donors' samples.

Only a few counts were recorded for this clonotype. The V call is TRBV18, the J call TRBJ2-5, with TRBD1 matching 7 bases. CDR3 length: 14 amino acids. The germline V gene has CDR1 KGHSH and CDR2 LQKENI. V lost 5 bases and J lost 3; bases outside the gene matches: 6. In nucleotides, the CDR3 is TGTGCCAGCTCAATCCGGGACAGCAAAGAGACCCAGTACTTC. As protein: CASSIRDSKETQYF.

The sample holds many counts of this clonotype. The CDR3: CASSLIRGSYTGELFF. For the CDR3, the DNA is TGTGCCAGCAGCTTAATCCGGGGGAGTTACACCGGGGAGCTGTTTTTT. The rearrangement uses TRBV7-2 and TRBJ2-2, with D maybe TRBD2 (6 bases). CDR3 size: 16 residues. The V end lost 2 bases, the J end lost 3 bases, and 13 bases lay between the germline ends. CDR1 and CDR2 (germline): SGHTA, FQGNSA.

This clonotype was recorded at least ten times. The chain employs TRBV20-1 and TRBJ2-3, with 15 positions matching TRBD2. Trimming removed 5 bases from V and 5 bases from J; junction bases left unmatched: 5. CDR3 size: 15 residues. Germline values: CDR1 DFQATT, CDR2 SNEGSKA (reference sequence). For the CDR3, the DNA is TGCAGTGCTGGACTAGCGGGGGGGCCCAGAGATACGCAGTATTTT. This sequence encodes CSAGLAGGPRDTQYF.

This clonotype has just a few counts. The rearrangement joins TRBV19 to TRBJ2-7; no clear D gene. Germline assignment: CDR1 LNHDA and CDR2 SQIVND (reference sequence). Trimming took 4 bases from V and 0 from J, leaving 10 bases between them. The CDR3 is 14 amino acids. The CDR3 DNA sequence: TGTGCCAGTAGTACGAAGGTCCTCTCCTACGAGCAGTACTTC. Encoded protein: CASSTKVLSYEQYF. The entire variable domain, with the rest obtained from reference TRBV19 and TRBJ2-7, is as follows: DGGITQSPKYLFRKEGQNVTLSCEQNLNHDAMYWYRQDPGQGLRLIYYSQIVNDFQKGDIAEGYSVSREKKESFPLTVTSAQKNPTAFYLCASSTKVLSYEQYFGPGTRLTVT.

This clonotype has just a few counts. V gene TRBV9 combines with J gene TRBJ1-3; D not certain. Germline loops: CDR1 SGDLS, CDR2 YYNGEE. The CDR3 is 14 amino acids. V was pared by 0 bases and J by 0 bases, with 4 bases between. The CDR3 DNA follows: TGTGCCAGCAGCGTAGCCAACTCTGGAAACACCATATATTTT. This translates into CASSVANSGNTIYF.

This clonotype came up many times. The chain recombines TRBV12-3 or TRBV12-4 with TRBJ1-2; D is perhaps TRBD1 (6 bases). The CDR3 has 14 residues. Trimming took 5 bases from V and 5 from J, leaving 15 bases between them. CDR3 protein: CASSTSAGEYGYTF. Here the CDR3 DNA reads TGTGCCAGCAGTACAAGCGCAGGGGAATATGGCTACACCTTC.

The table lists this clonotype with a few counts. CDR3 nucleotide sequence: TGCAGTGCTAGACCTGAGGGGGGAAATTCACCCCTCCACTTT. As protein: CSARPEGGNSPLHF. The V call is TRBV20-1, the J call TRBJ1-6, with D possibly being TRBD1 (6 bases). Germline V gene sequence: CDR1 DFQATT, CDR2 SNEGSKA (reference sequence). Trimming left V 2 bases short and J 7 bases short, with 12 bases between. This CDR3 contains 14 residues.

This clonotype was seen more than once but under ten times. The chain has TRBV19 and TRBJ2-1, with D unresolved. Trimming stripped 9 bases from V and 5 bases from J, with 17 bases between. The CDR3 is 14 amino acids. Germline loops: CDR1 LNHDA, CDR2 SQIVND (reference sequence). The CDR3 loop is CASSRGGSDNEQFF. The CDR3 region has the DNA TGTGCCAGCTCTCGTGGTGGGTCTGACAATGAGCAGTTCTTC.